Below, one TCR beta chain is given with its context. The data are from a study of blood T cell repertoires in COVID-19. In the study overall: Recovered status in Cohort 3 required two negative PCRs, clearance, or symptom resolution.

This CDR3 is built from 16 residues. J gave up 0 bases and V 0 bases, and 3 bases lay outside the gene matches. Germline CDR1 SGHRS, CDR2 YFSETQ. As processed by the authors: Nucleated cell counts were estimated from reference gene primer amplification. Repertoires were generated with immunoSEQ multiplex PCR, while TCRdb's copy carries only in-frame clones and drops some. The V and J calls and clone size come from that table; D and trimming were worked out from the DNA. The sample lists over 250,000 clones; 88% were seen once. The receptor comes from a woman in her fifties or sixties in a cohort exposed to, infected with or recovered from COVID-19 (not recorded which). The sequencing input was PBMCs or T cells enriched from blood (not recorded which). This chain links TRBV5-1 with TRBJ2-1; 7 bases are a match to TRBD2. CDR3: CASSLVGGSSYNEQFF. In nucleotides, the CDR3 is TGCGCCAGCAGCTTGGTGGGCGGGAGCTCCTACAATGAGCAGTTCTTC.